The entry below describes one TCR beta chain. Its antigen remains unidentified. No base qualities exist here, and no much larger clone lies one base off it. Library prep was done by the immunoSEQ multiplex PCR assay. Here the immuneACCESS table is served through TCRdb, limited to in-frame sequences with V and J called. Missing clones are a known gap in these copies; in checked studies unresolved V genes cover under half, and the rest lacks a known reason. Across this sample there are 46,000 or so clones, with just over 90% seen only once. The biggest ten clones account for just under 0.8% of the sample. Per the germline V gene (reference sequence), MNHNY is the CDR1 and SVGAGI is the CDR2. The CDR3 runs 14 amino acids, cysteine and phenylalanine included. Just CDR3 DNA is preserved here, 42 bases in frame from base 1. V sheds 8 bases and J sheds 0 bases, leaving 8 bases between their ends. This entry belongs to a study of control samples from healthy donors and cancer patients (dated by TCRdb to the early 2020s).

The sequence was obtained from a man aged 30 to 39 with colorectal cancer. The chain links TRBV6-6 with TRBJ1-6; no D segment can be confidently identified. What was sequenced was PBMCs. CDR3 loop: CASSPGSYNSPLHF. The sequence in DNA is TGTGCCAGCTCCCCCGGCTCCTATAATTCACCCCTCCACTTT.